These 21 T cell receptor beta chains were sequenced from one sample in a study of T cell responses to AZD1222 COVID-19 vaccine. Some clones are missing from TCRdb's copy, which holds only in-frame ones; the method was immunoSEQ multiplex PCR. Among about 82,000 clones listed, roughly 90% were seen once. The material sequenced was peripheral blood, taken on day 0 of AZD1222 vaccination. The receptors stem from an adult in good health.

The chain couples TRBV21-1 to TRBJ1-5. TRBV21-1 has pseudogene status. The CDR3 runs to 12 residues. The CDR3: CASRPGPQPQHF. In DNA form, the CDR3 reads TGTGCCAGCAGGCCGGGGCCTCAGCCCCAGCATTTT.

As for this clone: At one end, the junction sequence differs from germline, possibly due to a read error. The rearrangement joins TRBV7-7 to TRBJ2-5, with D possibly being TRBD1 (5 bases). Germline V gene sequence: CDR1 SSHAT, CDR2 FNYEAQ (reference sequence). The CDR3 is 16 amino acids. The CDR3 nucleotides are TGTGCTAGCAGCTTAGAAGGTCCAGGGTCGTGGGAGACCCAGTACTTC. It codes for CASSLEGPGSWETQYF.

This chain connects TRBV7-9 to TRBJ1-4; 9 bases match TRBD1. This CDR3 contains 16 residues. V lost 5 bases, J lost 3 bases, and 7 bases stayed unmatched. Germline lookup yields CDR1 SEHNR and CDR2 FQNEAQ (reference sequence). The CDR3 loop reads CASSLQGARANEKLFF. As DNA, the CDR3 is TGTGCCAGCAGCCTACAGGGGGCGCGGGCTAATGAAAAACTGTTTTTT.

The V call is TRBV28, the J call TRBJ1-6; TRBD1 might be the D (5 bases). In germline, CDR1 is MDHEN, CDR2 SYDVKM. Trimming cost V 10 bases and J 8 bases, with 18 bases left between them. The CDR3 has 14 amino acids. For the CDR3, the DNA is TGTGCCACCTCGATGGGGGTAAAGCATTCACCCCTCCACTTT. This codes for CATSMGVKHSPLHF.

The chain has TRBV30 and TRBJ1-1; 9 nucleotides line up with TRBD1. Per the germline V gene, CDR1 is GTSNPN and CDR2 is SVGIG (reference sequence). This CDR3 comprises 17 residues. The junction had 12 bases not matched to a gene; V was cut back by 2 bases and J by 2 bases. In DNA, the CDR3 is TGTGCCTGGAGTCTCCCAGCCCCGGGACAGGGAAACACTGAAGCTTTCTTT. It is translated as CAWSLPAPGQGNTEAFF.

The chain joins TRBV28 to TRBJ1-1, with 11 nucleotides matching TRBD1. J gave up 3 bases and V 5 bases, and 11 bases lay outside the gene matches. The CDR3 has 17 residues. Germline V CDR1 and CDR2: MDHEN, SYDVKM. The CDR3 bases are TGTGCCAGCAGTCCCGGACAGGGGGCGCGATTTGACACTGAAGCTTTCTTT. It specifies CASSPGQGARFDTEAFF. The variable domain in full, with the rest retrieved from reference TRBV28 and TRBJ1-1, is DVKVTQSSRYLVKRTGEKVFLECVQDMDHENMFWYRQDPGLGLRLIYFSYDVKMKEKGDIPEGYSVSREKKERFSLILESASTNQTSMYLCASSPGQGARFDTEAFFGQGTRLTVV.

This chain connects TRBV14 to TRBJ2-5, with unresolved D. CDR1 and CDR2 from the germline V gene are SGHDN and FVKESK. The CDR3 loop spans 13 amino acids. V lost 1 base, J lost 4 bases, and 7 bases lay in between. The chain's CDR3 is CASSQVAIETQYF. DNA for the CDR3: TGTGCCAGCAGCCAAGTCGCAATAGAGACCCAGTACTTC. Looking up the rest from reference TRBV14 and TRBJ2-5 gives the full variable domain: EAGVTQFPSHSVIEKGQTVTLRCDPISGHDNLYWYRRVMGKEIKFLLHFVKESKQDESGMPNNRFLAERTGGTYSTLKVQPAELEDSGVYFCASSQVAIETQYFGPGTRLLVL.

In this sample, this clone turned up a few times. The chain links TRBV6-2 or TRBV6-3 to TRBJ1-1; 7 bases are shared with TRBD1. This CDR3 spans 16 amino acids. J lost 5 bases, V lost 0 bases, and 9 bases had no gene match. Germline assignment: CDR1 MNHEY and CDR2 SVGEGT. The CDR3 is CASSYSSETGRTEAFF. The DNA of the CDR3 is TGTGCCAGCAGTTACTCCTCCGAGACAGGGCGAACTGAAGCTTTCTTT.

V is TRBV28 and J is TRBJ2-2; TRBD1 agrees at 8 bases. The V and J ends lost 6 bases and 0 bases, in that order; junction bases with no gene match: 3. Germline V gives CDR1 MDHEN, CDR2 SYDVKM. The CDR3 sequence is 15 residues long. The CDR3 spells CASSLGQANTGELFF. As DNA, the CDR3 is TGTGCCAGCAGCCTGGGACAGGCGAACACCGGGGAGCTGTTTTTT.

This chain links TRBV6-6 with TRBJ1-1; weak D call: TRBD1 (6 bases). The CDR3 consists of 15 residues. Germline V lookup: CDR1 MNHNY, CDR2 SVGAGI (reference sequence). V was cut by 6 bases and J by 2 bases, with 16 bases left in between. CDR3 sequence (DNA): TGTGCCAGCAGCGTCAACAGGGTTAGAAACACTGAAGCTTTCTTT. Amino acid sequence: CASSVNRVRNTEAFF.

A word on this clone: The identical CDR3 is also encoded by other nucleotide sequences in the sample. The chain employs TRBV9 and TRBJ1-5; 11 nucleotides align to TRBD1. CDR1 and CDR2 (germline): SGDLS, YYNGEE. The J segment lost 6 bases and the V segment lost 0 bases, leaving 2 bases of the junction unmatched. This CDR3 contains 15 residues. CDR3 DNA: TGTGCCAGCAGCGTAGAGGGACAGGGGGGTCAGCCCCAGCATTTT. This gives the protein CASSVEGQGGQPQHF.

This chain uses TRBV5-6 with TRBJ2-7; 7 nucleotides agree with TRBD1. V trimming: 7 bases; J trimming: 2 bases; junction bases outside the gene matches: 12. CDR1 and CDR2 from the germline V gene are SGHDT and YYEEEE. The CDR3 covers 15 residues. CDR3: CASGLLGQKTYEQYF. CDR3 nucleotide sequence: TGTGCCAGCGGATTATTGGGACAGAAAACCTACGAGCAGTACTTC. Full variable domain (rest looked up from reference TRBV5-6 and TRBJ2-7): DAGVTQSPTHLIKTRGQQVTLRCSPKSGHDTVSWYQQALGQGPQFIFQYYEEEERQRGNFPDRFSGHQFPNYSSELNVNALLLGDSALYLCASGLLGQKTYEQYFGPGTRLTVT.

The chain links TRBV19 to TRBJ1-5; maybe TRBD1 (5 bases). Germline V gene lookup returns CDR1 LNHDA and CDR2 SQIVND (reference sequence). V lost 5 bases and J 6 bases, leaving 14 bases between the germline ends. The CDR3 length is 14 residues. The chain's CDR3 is CASSSLWRGQPQHF. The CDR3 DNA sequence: TGTGCCAGTAGTTCCCTATGGAGGGGTCAGCCCCAGCATTTT.

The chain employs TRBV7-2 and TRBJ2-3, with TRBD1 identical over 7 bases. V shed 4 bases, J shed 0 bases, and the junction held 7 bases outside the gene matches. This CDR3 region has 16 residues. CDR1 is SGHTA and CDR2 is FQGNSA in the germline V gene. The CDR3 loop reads CASSSILTGSTDTQYF. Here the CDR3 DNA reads TGTGCCAGCAGCTCGATTTTGACAGGGAGCACAGATACGCAGTATTTT.

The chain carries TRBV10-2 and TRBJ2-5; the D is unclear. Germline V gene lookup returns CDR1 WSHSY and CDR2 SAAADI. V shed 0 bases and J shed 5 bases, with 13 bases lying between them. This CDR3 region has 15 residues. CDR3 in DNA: TGCGCCAGCAGTGAGTCGGGCTACCTGGGGGAGACCCAGTACTTC. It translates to CASSESGYLGETQYF.

This CDR3 reads CASSPDSSNQPQHF. CDR3 sequence (DNA): TGCGCCAGCAGCCCGGACAGTAGCAATCAGCCCCAGCATTTT. V is TRBV4-1 and J is TRBJ1-5; D perhaps matches TRBD1 (6 bases). Germline CDR1 and CDR2: MGHRA and YSYEKL. This CDR3 has 14 residues. V shed 4 bases and J shed 0 bases, with 7 bases lying between them.

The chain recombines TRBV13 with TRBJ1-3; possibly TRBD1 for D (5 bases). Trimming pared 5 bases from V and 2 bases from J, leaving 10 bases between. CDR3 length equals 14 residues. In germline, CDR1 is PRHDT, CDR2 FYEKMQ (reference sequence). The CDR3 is CASSTRGAGNTIYF. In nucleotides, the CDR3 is TGTGCCAGCAGCACCCGGGGGGCTGGAAACACCATATATTTT.

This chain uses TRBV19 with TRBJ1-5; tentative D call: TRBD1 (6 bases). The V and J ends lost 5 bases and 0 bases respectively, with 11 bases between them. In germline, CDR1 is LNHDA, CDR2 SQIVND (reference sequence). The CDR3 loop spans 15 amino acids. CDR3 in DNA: TGTGCCAGTAGTTCGGGACACTTTAGCAATCAGCCCCAGCATTTT. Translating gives CASSSGHFSNQPQHF.

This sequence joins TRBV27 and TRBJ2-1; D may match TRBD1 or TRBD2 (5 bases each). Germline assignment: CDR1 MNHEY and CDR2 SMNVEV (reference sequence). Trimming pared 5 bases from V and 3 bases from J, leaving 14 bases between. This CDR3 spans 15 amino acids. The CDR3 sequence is CASSPGTVSYNEQFF. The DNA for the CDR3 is TGTGCCAGCAGTCCCGGGACGGTCAGCTACAATGAGCAGTTCTTC.

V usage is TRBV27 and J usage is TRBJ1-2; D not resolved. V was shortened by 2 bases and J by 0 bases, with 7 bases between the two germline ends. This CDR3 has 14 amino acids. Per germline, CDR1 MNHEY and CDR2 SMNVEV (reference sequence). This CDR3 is CASSLGPPNYGYTF. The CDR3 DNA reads TGTGCCAGCAGTTTAGGGCCACCTAACTATGGCTACACCTTC.

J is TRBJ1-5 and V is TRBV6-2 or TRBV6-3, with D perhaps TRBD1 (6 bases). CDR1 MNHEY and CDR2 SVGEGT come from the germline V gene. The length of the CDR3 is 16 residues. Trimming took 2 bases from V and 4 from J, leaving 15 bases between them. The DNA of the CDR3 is TGTGCCAGCAGTTACAGGGGGACGGGGCTAAATCAGCCCCAGCATTTT. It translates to CASSYRGTGLNQPQHF.